This TCR beta chain came from a study of blood T cell repertoires in COVID-19. V was clipped by 0 bases and J by 4 bases, with 8 bases between them. The CDR3 totals 14 residues. Looked up from germline, CDR1 is SGHNT and CDR2 is YENEEA. Per the original methods: Nucleated cell counts were estimated from reference gene primer amplification. Sequenced by immunoSEQ multiplex PCR; TCRdb stores in-frame clones only, minus some. V and J calls and clone size are as listed in that table; D and trimming were resolved from the DNA. Among about 200,000 clones listed, about nine tenths were seen once. Material for sequencing was PBMCs or T cells enriched from blood (not recorded which). The gene calls are TRBV11-3 and TRBJ2-3; D uncertain. The source of this sequence is a man aged 25-40 years who had recovered from COVID-19. CDR3 DNA: TGTGCCAGCAGCTTAGACAGGAACTCAGATACGCAGTATTTT. Residues: CASSLDRNSDTQYF.